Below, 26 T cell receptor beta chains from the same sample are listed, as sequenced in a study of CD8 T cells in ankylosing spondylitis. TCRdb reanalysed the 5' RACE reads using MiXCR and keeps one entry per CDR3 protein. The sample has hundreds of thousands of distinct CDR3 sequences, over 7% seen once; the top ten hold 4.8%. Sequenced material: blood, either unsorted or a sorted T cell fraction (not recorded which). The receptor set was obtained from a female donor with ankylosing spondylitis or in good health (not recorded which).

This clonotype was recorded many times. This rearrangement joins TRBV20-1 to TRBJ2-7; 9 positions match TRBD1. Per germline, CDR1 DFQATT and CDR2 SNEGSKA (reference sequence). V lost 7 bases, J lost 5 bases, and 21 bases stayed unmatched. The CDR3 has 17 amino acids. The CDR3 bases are TGCAGTGTCCTCCGCCCAGGCCCGGGACAGGGTAGAAACGAGCAGTACTTC. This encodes CSVLRPGPGQGRNEQYF.

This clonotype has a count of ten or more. The CDR3 sequence is CASSQRFDYEQYF. CDR3 coding DNA: TGTGCCAGCAGCCAACGATTCGACTACGAGCAGTACTTC. The chain joins TRBV3-1 to TRBJ2-7; no clear D. V lost 2 bases to trimming and J lost 3 bases, with 8 bases between them. CDR1 and CDR2 from the germline V gene are LGHDT and YNNKEL (reference sequence). This CDR3 has 13 amino acids.

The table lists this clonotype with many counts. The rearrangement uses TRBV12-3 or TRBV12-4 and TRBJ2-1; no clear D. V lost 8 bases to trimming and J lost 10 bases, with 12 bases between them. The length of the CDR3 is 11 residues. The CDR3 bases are TGTGCCAGCTTCCGCGCGGTCGAGCAGTTCTTC. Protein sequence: CASFRAVEQFF.

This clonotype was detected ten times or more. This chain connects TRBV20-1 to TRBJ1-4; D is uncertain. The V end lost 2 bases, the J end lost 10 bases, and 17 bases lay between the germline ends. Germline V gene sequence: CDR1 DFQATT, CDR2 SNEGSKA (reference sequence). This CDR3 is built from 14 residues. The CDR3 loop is CSARPDTHSAKLFF. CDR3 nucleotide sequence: TGCAGTGCTAGACCCGACACGCATTCGGCAAAACTGTTTTTT.

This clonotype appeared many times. CDR3 nucleotides: TGTGCCAGCAGTTCGGACAGGGTAACCCCCTACGAGCAGTACTTC. It is translated as CASSSDRVTPYEQYF. This rearrangement joins TRBV28 to TRBJ2-7; 8 bases fit TRBD1. V gave up 4 bases and J gave up 2 bases; unmatched junction bases: 7. The V gene's germline CDR1 is MDHEN and CDR2 SYDVKM. The CDR3 runs 15 residues.

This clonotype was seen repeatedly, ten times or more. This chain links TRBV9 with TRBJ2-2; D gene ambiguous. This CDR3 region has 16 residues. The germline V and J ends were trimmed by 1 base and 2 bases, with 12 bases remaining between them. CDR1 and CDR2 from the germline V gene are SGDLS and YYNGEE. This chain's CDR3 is CASSVRAAPNTGELFF. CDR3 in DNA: TGTGCCAGCAGCGTAAGGGCAGCTCCTAACACCGGGGAGCTGTTTTTT.

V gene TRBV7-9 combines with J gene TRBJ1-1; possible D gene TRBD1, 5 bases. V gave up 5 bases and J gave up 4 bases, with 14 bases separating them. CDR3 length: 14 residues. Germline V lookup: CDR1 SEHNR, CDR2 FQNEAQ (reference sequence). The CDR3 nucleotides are TGTGCCAGCAGCCCCCCAACCGGGGGCACTGAAGCTTTCTTT. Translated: CASSPPTGGTEAFF. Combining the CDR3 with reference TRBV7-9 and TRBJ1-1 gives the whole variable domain DTGVSQNPRHKITKRGQNVTFRCDPISEHNRLYWYRQTLGQGPEFLTYFQNEAQLEKSRLLSDRFSAERPKGSFSTLEIQRTEQGDSAMYLCASSPPTGGTEAFFGQGTRLTVV.

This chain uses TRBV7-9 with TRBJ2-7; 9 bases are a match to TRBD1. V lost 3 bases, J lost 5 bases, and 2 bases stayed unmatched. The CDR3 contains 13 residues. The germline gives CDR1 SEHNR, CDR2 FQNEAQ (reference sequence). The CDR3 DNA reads TGTGCCAGCAGCTTTGGGACAGGGCACGAGCAGTACTTC. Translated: CASSFGTGHEQYF.

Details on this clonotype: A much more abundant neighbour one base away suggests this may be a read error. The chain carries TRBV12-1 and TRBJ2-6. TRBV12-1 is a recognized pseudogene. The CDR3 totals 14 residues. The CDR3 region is CASGFPSGANVLTF. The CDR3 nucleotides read TGTGCCAGCGGCTTCCCTTCTGGGGCCAACGTCCTGACTTTC.

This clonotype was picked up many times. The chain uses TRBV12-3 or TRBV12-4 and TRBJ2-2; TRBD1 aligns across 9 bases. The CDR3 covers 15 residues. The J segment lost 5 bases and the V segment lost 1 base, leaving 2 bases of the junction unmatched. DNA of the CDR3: TGTGCCAGCAGTTTAGGGACAGGGGTGACCGGGGAGCTGTTTTTT. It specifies CASSLGTGVTGELFF.

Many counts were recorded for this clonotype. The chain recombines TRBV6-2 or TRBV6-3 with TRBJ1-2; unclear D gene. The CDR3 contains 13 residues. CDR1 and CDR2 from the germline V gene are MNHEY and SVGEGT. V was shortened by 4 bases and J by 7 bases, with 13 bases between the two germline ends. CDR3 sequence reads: CASSWSTPVGYTF. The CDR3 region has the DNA TGTGCCAGCAGTTGGTCAACGCCGGTTGGCTACACCTTC.

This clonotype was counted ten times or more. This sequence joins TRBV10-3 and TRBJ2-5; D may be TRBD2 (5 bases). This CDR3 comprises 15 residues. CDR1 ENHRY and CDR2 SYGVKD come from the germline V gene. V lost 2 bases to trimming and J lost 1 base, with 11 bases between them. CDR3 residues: CAISEPSRGQETQYF. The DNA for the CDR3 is TGTGCCATCAGTGAGCCTTCCCGGGGCCAAGAGACCCAGTACTTC.

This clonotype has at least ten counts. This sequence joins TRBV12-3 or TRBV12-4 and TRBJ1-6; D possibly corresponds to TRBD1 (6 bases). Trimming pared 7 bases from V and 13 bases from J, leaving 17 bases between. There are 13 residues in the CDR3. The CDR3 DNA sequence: TGTGCCAGCACCCGAGGGGGGGTCTGGCCCCTCCACTTT. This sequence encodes CASTRGGVWPLHF.

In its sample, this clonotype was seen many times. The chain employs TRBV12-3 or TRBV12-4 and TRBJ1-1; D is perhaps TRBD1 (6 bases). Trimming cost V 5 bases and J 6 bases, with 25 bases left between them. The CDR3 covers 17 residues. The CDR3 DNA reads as TGTGCCAGCAGTCCTACCCTGGGGGCAGCTCTCAGACCTGAAGCTTTCTTT. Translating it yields CASSPTLGAALRPEAFF.

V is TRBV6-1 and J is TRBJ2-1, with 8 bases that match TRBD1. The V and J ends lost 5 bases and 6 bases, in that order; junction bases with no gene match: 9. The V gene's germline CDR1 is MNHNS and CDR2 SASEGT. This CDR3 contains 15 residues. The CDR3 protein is CASSRRTGTINEQFF. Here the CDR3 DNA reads TGTGCCAGCAGTCGAAGGACAGGGACGATCAATGAGCAGTTCTTC.

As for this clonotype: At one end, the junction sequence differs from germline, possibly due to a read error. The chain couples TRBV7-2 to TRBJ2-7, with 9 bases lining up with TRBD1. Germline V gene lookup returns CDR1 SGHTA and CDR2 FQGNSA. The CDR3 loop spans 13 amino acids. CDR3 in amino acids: CVSSFGTGIEQYF. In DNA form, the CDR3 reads TGTGTCAGCAGCTTCGGGACAGGGATCGAGCAGTACTTC.

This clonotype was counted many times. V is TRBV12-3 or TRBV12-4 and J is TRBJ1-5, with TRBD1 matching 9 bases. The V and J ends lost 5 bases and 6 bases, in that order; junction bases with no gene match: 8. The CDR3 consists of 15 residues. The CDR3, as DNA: TGTGCCAGCAGTCCCCTTAAACAGGGGGCTCAGCCCCAGCATTTT. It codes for CASSPLKQGAQPQHF.

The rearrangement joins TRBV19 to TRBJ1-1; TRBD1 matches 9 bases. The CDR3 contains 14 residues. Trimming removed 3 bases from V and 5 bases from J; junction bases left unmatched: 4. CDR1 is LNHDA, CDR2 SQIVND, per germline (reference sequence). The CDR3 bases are TGTGCCAGTAGTATCGGGACAGGGTGGACTGAAGCTTTCTTT. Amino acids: CASSIGTGWTEAFF.

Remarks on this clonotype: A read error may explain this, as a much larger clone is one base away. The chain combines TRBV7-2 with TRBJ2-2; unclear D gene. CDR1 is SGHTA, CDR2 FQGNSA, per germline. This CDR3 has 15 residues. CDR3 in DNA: TGTGCCAGCAGCTTAGTTCTATCTTCCACCAGGGAGCTGTTTTTT. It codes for CASSLVLSSTRELFF.

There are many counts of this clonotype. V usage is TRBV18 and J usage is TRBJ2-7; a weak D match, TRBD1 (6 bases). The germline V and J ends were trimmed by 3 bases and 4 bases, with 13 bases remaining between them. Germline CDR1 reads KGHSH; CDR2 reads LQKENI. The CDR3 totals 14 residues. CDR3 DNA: TGTGCCAGCTCACCCAACAGGGAACCATACGAGCAGTACTTC. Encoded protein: CASSPNREPYEQYF.

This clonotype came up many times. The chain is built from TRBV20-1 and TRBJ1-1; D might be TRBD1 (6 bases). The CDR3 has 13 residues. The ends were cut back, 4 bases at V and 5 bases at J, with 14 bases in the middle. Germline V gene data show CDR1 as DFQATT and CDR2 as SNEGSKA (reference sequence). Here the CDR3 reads CSATKGGRTEAFF. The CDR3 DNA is TGCAGTGCTACCAAGGGGGGCCGGACTGAAGCTTTCTTT.

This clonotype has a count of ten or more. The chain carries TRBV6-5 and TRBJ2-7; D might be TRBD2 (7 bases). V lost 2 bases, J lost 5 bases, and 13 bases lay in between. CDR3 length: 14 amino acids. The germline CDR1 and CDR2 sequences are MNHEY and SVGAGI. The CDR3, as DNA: TGTGCCAGCAGTTACGAGGGGGGGCGTCACGAGCAGTACTTC. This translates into CASSYEGGRHEQYF.

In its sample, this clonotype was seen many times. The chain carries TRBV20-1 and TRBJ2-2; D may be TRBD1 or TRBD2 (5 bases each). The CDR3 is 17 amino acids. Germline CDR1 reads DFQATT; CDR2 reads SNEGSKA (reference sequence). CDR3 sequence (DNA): TGCAGCGTAGGGACCAGACACAGTCCGCAGAACACCGGGGAGCTGTTTTTT. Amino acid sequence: CSVGTRHSPQNTGELFF.

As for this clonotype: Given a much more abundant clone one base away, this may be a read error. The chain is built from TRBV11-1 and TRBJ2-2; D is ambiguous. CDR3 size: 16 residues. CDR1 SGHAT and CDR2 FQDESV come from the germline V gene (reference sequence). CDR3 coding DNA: TGTACCAGCAGCCAACCTAGGAAGACGAACACCGGGGAGCTGTTTTTT. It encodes CTSSQPRKTNTGELFF. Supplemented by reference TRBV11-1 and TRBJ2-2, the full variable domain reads EAEVAQSPRYKITEKSQAVAFWCDPISGHATLYWYRQILGQGPELLVQFQDESVVDDSQLPKDRFSAERLKGVDSTLKIQPAELGDSAMYLCTSSQPRKTNTGELFFGEGSRLTVL.

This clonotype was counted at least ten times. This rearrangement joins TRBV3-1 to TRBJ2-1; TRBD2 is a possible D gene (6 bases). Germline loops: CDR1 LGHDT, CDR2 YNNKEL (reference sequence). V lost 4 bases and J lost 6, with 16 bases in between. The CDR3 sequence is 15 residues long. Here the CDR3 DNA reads TGTGCCAGCAGCCGGCGGGATTTCCCAAGCAATGAGCAGTTCTTC. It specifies CASSRRDFPSNEQFF.

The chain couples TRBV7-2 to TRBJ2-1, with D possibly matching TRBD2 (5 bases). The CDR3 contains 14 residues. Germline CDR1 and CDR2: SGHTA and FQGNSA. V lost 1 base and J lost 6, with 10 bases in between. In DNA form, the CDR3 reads TGTGCCAGCAGCTTAGAGCTAGCAGTCAATGAGCAGTTCTTC. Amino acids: CASSLELAVNEQFF.